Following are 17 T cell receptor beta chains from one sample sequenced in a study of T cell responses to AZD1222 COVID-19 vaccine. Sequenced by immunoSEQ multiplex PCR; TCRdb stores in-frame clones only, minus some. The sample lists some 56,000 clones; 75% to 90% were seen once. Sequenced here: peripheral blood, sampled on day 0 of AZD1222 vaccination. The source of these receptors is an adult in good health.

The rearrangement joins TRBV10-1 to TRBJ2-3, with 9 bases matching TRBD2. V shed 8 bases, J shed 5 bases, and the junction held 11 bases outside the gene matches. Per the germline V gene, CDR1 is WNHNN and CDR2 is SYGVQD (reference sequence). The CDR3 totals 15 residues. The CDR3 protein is CASARAGGWGDTQYF. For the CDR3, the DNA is TGCGCCAGCGCCAGAGCGGGGGGCTGGGGAGATACGCAGTATTTT.

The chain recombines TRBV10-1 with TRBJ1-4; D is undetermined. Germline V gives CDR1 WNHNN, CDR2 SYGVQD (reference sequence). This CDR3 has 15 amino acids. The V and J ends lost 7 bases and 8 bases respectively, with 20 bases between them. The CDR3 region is CASKDSGGDEEKLFF. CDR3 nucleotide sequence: TGCGCCAGCAAAGACTCGGGCGGGGATGAAGAAAAACTGTTTTTT.

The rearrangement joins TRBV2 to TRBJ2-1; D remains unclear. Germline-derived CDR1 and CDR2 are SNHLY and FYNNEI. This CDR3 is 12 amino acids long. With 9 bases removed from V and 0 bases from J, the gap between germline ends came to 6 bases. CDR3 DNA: TGTGCCAGGGACGGCTCCTACAATGAGCAGTTCTTC. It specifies CARDGSYNEQFF.

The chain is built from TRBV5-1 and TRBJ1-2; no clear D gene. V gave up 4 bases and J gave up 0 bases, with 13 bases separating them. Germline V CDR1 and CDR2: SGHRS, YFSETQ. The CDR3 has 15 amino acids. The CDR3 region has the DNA TGCGCCAGCAGCCCCCGTCAAGTAGCTAACTATGGCTACACCTTC. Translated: CASSPRQVANYGYTF.

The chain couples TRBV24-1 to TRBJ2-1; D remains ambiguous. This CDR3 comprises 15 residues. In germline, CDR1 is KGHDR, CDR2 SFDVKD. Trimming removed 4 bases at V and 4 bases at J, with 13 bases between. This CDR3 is CATSESGDRYNEQFF. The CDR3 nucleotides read TGTGCCACCAGTGAGTCTGGGGATAGATACAATGAGCAGTTCTTC.

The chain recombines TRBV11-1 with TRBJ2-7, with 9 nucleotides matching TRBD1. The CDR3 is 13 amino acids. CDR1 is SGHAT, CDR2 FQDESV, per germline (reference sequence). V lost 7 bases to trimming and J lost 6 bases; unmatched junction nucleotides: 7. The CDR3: CASTLTGGREQYF. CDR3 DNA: TGTGCCAGCACCCTGACAGGGGGACGCGAGCAGTACTTC.

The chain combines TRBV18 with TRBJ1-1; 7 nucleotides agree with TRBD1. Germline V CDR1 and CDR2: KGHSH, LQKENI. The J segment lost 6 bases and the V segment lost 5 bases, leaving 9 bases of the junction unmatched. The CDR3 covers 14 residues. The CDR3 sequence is CASSLTGRTPEAFF. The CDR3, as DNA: TGTGCCAGCTCATTGACAGGGAGGACGCCTGAAGCTTTCTTT.

The CDR3 DNA is TGTGCCAGCACGACAGGGAACCGGGGGGGAAACACCATATATTTT. Residues: CASTTGNRGGNTIYF. The chain has TRBV2 and TRBJ1-3, with 7 bases aligning to TRBD1. In germline, CDR1 is SNHLY, CDR2 FYNNEI. V dropped 7 bases and J dropped 4; count of bases not matched to a gene: 10. There are 15 residues in the CDR3.

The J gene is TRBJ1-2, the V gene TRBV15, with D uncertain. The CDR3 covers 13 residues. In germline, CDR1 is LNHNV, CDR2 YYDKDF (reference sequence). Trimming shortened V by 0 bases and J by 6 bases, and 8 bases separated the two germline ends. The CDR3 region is CATSRDKADGYTF. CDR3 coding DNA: TGTGCCACCAGCAGAGATAAGGCGGATGGCTACACCTTC. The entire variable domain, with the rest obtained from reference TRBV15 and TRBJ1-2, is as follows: DAMVIQNPRYQVTQFGKPVTLSCSQTLNHNVMYWYQQKSSQAPKLLFHYYDKDFNNEADTPDNFQSRRPNTSFCFLDIRSPGLGDTAMYLCATSRDKADGYTFGSGTRLTVV.

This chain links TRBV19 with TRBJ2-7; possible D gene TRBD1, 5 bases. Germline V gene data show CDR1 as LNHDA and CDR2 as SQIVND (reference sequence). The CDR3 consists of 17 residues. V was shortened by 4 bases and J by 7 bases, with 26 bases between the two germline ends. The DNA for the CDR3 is TGTGCCAGTAGTAAGAATAGGCACAGGTTCTCCTACGATGAGCAGTACTTC. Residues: CASSKNRHRFSYDEQYF. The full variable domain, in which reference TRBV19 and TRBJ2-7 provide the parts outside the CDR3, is DGGITQSPKYLFRKEGQNVTLSCEQNLNHDAMYWYRQDPGQGLRLIYYSQIVNDFQKGDIAEGYSVSREKKESFPLTVTSAQKNPTAFYLCASSKNRHRFSYDEQYFGPGTRLTVT.

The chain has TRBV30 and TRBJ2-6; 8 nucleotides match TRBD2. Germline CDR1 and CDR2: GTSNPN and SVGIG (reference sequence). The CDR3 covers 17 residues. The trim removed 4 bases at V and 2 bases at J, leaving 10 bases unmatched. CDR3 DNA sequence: TGTGCCTGGAAAAGGATCGGCGGGGGGCCTGGGGCCAACGTCCTGACTTTC. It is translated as CAWKRIGGGPGANVLTF.

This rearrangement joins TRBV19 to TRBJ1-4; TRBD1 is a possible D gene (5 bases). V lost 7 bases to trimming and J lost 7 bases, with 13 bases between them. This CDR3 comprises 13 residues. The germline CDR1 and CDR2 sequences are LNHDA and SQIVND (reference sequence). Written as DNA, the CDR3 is TGTGCCAGTAACCCCTCCAGGGCTGAAAAACTGTTTTTT. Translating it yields CASNPSRAEKLFF.

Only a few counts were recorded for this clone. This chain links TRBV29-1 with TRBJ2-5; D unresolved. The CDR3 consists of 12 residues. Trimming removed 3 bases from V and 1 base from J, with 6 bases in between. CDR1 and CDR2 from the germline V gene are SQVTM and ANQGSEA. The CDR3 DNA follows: TGCAGCGTTGAGGGGTTCCAAGAGACCCAGTACTTC. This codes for CSVEGFQETQYF.

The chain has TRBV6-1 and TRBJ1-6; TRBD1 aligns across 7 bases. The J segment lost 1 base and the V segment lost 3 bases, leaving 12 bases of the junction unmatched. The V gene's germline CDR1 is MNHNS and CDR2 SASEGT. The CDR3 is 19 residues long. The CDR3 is CASSETPTGLGSYNSPLHF. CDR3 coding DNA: TGTGCCAGCAGTGAGACCCCGACAGGGCTTGGGTCCTATAATTCACCCCTCCACTTT.

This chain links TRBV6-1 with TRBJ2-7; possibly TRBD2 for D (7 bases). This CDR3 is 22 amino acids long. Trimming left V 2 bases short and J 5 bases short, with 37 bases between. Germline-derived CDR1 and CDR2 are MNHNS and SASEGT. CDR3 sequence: CASSEIRGRGLTLDSITNEQYF. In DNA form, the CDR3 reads TGTGCCAGCAGTGAAATCCGTGGGAGGGGGTTAACTCTGGACAGCATAACAAACGAGCAGTACTTC.

CDR3 bases: TGCGCCAGCAGCCCCGACAGTCCCCCTGAAGCTTTCTTT. Translation gives CASSPDSPPEAFF. The chain joins TRBV5-1 to TRBJ1-1; D perhaps matches TRBD1 (5 bases). CDR1 and CDR2 from the germline V gene are SGHRS and YFSETQ. The ends were cut back, 4 bases at V and 6 bases at J, with 13 bases in the middle. This CDR3 contains 13 residues.

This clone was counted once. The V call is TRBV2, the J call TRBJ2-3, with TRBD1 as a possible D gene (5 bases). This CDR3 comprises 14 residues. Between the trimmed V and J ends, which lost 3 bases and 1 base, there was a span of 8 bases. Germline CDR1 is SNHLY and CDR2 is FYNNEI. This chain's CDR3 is CASSETVRTDTQYF. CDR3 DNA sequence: TGTGCCAGCAGTGAGACAGTCCGCACAGATACGCAGTATTTT.